The clone carrying this TCR beta chain was recorded once. The V gene's germline CDR1 is SGHRS and CDR2 YFSETQ. The CDR3 is made up of 16 amino acids. The trim removed 0 bases at V and 8 bases at J, leaving 10 bases unmatched. This record belongs to a study of blood T cell repertoires in COVID-19. The repertoire was sequenced with immunoSEQ multiplex PCR; TCRdb's copy has only in-frame clones and lacks some. The repertoire has about 250,000 clones, approximately 86% of them found once; the top ten carry about 1.6%. Sequencing was performed on peripheral blood. The V and J genes are TRBV5-1 and TRBJ1-4; TRBD1 matches 7 bases. This clonotype originated in a woman aged 55 to 70 who had recovered from COVID-19. The CDR3 DNA follows: TGCGCCAGCAGCTTGGGCGACAGGGATGGCCACGAAAAACTGTTTTTT. This gives the protein CASSLGDRDGHEKLFF.